The present T cell receptor beta chain was sequenced within a study of control samples from healthy donors and cancer patients. V was pared by 2 bases and J by 6 bases, with 6 bases of the junction left unmatched. Germline assignment: CDR1 MGHRA and CDR2 YSYEKL. The CDR3 is made up of 16 amino acids. Here immunoSEQ multiplex PCR was the method, and the copy in TCRdb shows in-frame clones only, minus some. This table holds about 26,000 clones, 82% found once. The TCR originated in a man in his fifties or sixties with colorectal cancer. The chain carries TRBV4-1 and TRBJ2-5, with TRBD2 identical over 13 bases. The sequenced sample was PBMCs. The CDR3 nucleotides read TGCGCCAGCAGCCAACAGACTAGCGGGGGGAGAAAGACCCAGTACTTC. It codes for CASSQQTSGGRKTQYF.